A selection of T cell receptor beta chains follows, all from one sample in a study of identical twins. MiXCR was run by TCRdb on the 5' RACE reads, yielding one entry per CDR3 protein. The sample yields approximately 490,000 distinct CDR3 sequences, around 22% seen once. These data also featured in a second study, about yellow fever vaccine responses in identical twins.

Sequencing used CD4+ T cells sorted from blood. The receptors stem from a woman aged 18 to 35 in good health. CDR3s include the opening cysteine and the closing phenylalanine or tryptophan. Fields, in order: V gene, J gene, D gene, clone size, CDR3 DNA, CDR3 protein. The D gene is left open where the match is weak. The size of a clone is reported for some rows only, either as once, few or many, or as a class for expanded clones.

V gene: TRBV9; J gene: TRBJ1-1; D gene: .; clone size: .; CDR3 DNA: TGTGCCAGCAGCGTAGTCGCAGGCATGAACACTGAAGCTTTCTTT; CDR3 protein: CASSVVAGMNTEAFF
V gene: TRBV6-1; J gene: TRBJ2-6; D gene: TRBD1; clone size: few; CDR3 DNA: TGTGCCAGCAGACCGAGGACAGGGGCTGGGGCCAACGTCCTGACTTTC; CDR3 protein: CASRPRTGAGANVLTF
V gene: TRBV6-1; J gene: TRBJ1-2; D gene: TRBD1; clone size: .; CDR3 DNA: TGTGCCAGCAGGACGACAGGGGATCATGGCTACACCTTC; CDR3 protein: CASRTTGDHGYTF
V gene: TRBV28; J gene: TRBJ2-7; D gene: .; clone size: .; CDR3 DNA: TGTGCCAGCAGTTTATTTTTTTCCTACGAGCAGTACTTC; CDR3 protein: CASSLFFSYEQYF
V gene: TRBV25-1; J gene: TRBJ2-2; D gene: TRBD2; clone size: .; CDR3 DNA: TGTGCCAGCAGCTCACTACCGGGACTAGCGGGAGAACAGAACACCGGGGAGCTGTTTTTT; CDR3 protein: CASSSLPGLAGEQNTGELFF
V gene: TRBV4-2; J gene: TRBJ2-6; D gene: TRBD2; clone size: .; CDR3 DNA: TGTGCCAGCAGCCCGACTAGCGGGGGGGTCTCTGGGGCCAACGTCCTGACTTTC; CDR3 protein: CASSPTSGGVSGANVLTF
V gene: TRBV6-1; J gene: TRBJ2-5; D gene: .; clone size: .; CDR3 DNA: TGTGCCAGCTTTCTTGCCAGATTCCAAGAGACCCAGTACTTC; CDR3 protein: CASFLARFQETQYF
V gene: TRBV5-1; J gene: TRBJ2-2; D gene: TRBD1; clone size: .; CDR3 DNA: TGCGCCAGCAGTGGGACAGGGGGCAGAGCGAACACCGGGGAGCTGTTTTTT; CDR3 protein: CASSGTGGRANTGELFF
V gene: TRBV20-1; J gene: TRBJ1-2; D gene: TRBD1; clone size: .; CDR3 DNA: TGCAGTGCTAGCCACCGCCGGGACAGGGGCCATGGCTACACCTTC; CDR3 protein: CSASHRRDRGHGYTF
V gene: TRBV9; J gene: TRBJ2-7; D gene: TRBD1; clone size: few; CDR3 DNA: TGTGCCAGCAGCCCCCAGGGACAGGGGGCTTTCGAGCAGTACTTC; CDR3 protein: CASSPQGQGAFEQYF
V gene: TRBV11-2; J gene: TRBJ2-3; D gene: .; clone size: .; CDR3 DNA: TGTGCCAGCAGCTTAGCTAGAGGACCTAGCACAGATACGCAGTATTTT; CDR3 protein: CASSLARGPSTDTQYF
V gene: TRBV28; J gene: TRBJ1-2; D gene: TRBD1; clone size: .; CDR3 DNA: TGTGCCAGCAGTTTCGGGGACAGGGTTAGTGGCTACACCTTC; CDR3 protein: CASSFGDRVSGYTF
V gene: TRBV10-3; J gene: TRBJ2-3; D gene: .; clone size: .; CDR3 DNA: TGTGCCATCAGTGAGGGATGGGGATTGGAATTCACAGATACGCAGTATTTT; CDR3 protein: CAISEGWGLEFTDTQYF
V gene: TRBV11-2; J gene: TRBJ2-1; D gene: TRBD2; clone size: .; CDR3 DNA: TGTGCCAGCAGCTTTTTACAGGGGACCGGACTAGCGGGAAACAACAATGAGCAGTTCTTC; CDR3 protein: CASSFLQGTGLAGNNNEQFF
V gene: TRBV15; J gene: TRBJ2-3; D gene: TRBD2; clone size: .; CDR3 DNA: TGTGCCACCAGCAGGGGGGGACTAGCCTTTCCAGATACGCAGTATTTT; CDR3 protein: CATSRGGLAFPDTQYF
V gene: TRBV5-1; J gene: TRBJ2-1; D gene: TRBD1; clone size: many; CDR3 DNA: TGCGCCAGCAGCTCCTATAGACAGGGGTGGAATGAGCAGTTCTTC; CDR3 protein: CASSSYRQGWNEQFF
V gene: TRBV18; J gene: TRBJ2-1; D gene: .; clone size: few; CDR3 DNA: TGTGCCAGCTCATCGGACTATCACAATGAGCAGTTCTTC; CDR3 protein: CASSSDYHNEQFF
V gene: TRBV5-5; J gene: TRBJ2-5; D gene: .; clone size: many; CDR3 DNA: TGTGCCAGCAGCGCATTAGGGGGGAGGGCCTCGGAGACCCAGTACTTC; CDR3 protein: CASSALGGRASETQYF
V gene: TRBV11-2; J gene: TRBJ1-5; D gene: TRBD1; clone size: .; CDR3 DNA: TGTGCCAGCAGCACAAGCCGCGGGACAGTCTTCACATTAAGCAATCAGCCCCAGCATTTT; CDR3 protein: CASSTSRGTVFTLSNQPQHF
V gene: TRBV9; J gene: TRBJ2-5; D gene: .; clone size: .; CDR3 DNA: TGTGCCAGCAGCGAACGGGGAACCCCACAAGAGACCCAGTACTTC; CDR3 protein: CASSERGTPQETQYF
V gene: TRBV18; J gene: TRBJ2-3; D gene: .; clone size: .; CDR3 DNA: TGTGCCAGCTCGATCACCCCATCAGATACGCAGTATTTT; CDR3 protein: CASSITPSDTQYF
V gene: TRBV18; J gene: TRBJ2-4; D gene: .; clone size: .; CDR3 DNA: TGTGCCAGCTCACCGAACCCGGGACAATTAAACATTCAGTACTTC; CDR3 protein: CASSPNPGQLNIQYF
V gene: TRBV2; J gene: TRBJ2-5; D gene: TRBD1; clone size: .; CDR3 DNA: TGTGCCAGACAGGGGAAAGAGACCCAGTACTTC; CDR3 protein: CARQGKETQYF
V gene: TRBV10-3; J gene: TRBJ2-3; D gene: .; clone size: .; CDR3 DNA: TGTGCCATCAGTGGTGCCATCGGCGGAGTCACAGATACGCAGTATTTT; CDR3 protein: CAISGAIGGVTDTQYF
V gene: TRBV7-8; J gene: TRBJ2-6; D gene: TRBD1; clone size: few; CDR3 DNA: TGTGCCAGCAGCTTACTCGACAGGGTGTTGGCCTCTGGGGCCAACGTCCTGACTTTC; CDR3 protein: CASSLLDRVLASGANVLTF
V gene: TRBV20-1; J gene: TRBJ2-3; D gene: .; clone size: .; CDR3 DNA: TGCAGTGCTAGGACGGCAACTAGCACAGATACGCAGTATTTT; CDR3 protein: CSARTATSTDTQYF
V gene: TRBV7-2; J gene: TRBJ2-5; D gene: TRBD2; clone size: .; CDR3 DNA: TGTGCCAGCAGCTTAGCTAGCGGGGGCCCAGGGACCCAGTACTTC; CDR3 protein: CASSLASGGPGTQYF
V gene: TRBV10-3; J gene: TRBJ1-4; D gene: .; clone size: few; CDR3 DNA: TGTGCCATCAGTGAGTCGGTCCGAGGGCTTAATGAAAAACTGTTTTTT; CDR3 protein: CAISESVRGLNEKLFF
V gene: TRBV3-1; J gene: TRBJ2-1; D gene: TRBD2; clone size: .; CDR3 DNA: TGTGCCAGCAGTCAACTAGCGGGAGTAGAGGGGCAGTTCTTC; CDR3 protein: CASSQLAGVEGQFF
V gene: TRBV10-3; J gene: TRBJ1-1; D gene: .; clone size: few; CDR3 DNA: TGTGCCATCAGGGGTGAGAACACTGAAGCTTTCTTT; CDR3 protein: CAIRGENTEAFF
V gene: TRBV5-1; J gene: TRBJ2-7; D gene: TRBD1; clone size: .; CDR3 DNA: TGCGCCAGCAGCGGTCGGACAGGGCCTTGGGAGCAGTACTTC; CDR3 protein: CASSGRTGPWEQYF
V gene: TRBV5-1; J gene: TRBJ1-1; D gene: .; clone size: .; CDR3 DNA: TGCGCCAGCAGCTTGGATGGGGGGGTTATGAACACTGAAGCTTTCTTT; CDR3 protein: CASSLDGGVMNTEAFF
V gene: TRBV12-3/TRBV12-4; J gene: TRBJ2-1; D gene: .; clone size: .; CDR3 DNA: TGTGCCAGCAGTCGACGCCGTGGCAGTGGTGAGCAGTTCTTC; CDR3 protein: CASSRRRGSGEQFF
V gene: TRBV27; J gene: TRBJ2-7; D gene: .; clone size: .; CDR3 DNA: TGTGCCAGCCGGGACGCAACCTACGAGCAGTACTTC; CDR3 protein: CASRDATYEQYF
V gene: TRBV19; J gene: TRBJ1-1; D gene: .; clone size: .; CDR3 DNA: TGTGCCAGTAGGCGGGGCGGGAGGGGAAGCACTGAAGCTTTCTTT; CDR3 protein: CASRRGGRGSTEAFF
V gene: TRBV3-1; J gene: TRBJ2-7; D gene: .; clone size: few; CDR3 DNA: TGTGCCAGCAGCCAAGAGGCAGGACCCTACGAGCAGTACTTC; CDR3 protein: CASSQEAGPYEQYF
V gene: TRBV20-1; J gene: TRBJ2-5; D gene: .; clone size: many; CDR3 DNA: TGCAGTGCCCTTCGCCAAGAGACCCAGTACTTC; CDR3 protein: CSALRQETQYF
V gene: TRBV10-3; J gene: TRBJ2-1; D gene: TRBD2; clone size: .; CDR3 DNA: TGTGCCACCCTGGGAGGGACTAGCGGGACGAATTACAATGAGCAGTTCTTC; CDR3 protein: CATLGGTSGTNYNEQFF
V gene: TRBV11-3; J gene: TRBJ2-1; D gene: .; clone size: few; CDR3 DNA: TGTGCCAGCAGCTTAATTCCTCTGAGCAACAATGAGCAGTTCTTC; CDR3 protein: CASSLIPLSNNEQFF
V gene: TRBV7-2; J gene: TRBJ2-1; D gene: TRBD2; clone size: few; CDR3 DNA: TGTGCCAGCAGTCTAGCGGGAGGGGCTTTCAATGAGCAGTTCTTC; CDR3 protein: CASSLAGGAFNEQFF
V gene: TRBV7-8; J gene: TRBJ2-7; D gene: .; clone size: .; CDR3 DNA: TGTGCCAGCAGCCGGACAGAACTTACCTACGAGCAGTACTTC; CDR3 protein: CASSRTELTYEQYF
V gene: TRBV20-1; J gene: TRBJ2-5; D gene: .; clone size: .; CDR3 DNA: TGCAGTGCTAGAGAAACTTTTGGAGGCGAGGGGACCCAGTACTTC; CDR3 protein: CSARETFGGEGTQYF
V gene: TRBV25-1; J gene: TRBJ2-1; D gene: .; clone size: .; CDR3 DNA: TGTGCCAGCATGAGAGGGAACACCTACAATGAGCAGTTCTTC; CDR3 protein: CASMRGNTYNEQFF
V gene: TRBV20-1; J gene: TRBJ2-6; D gene: TRBD1; clone size: few; CDR3 DNA: TGCAGTGCTGCCGGGACAGGCTCTGGGGCCAACGTCCTGACTTTC; CDR3 protein: CSAAGTGSGANVLTF
V gene: TRBV10-3; J gene: TRBJ2-1; D gene: .; clone size: .; CDR3 DNA: TGTGCCATCAGCCCCGGGACTGGCTCCTACAATGAGCAGTTCTTC; CDR3 protein: CAISPGTGSYNEQFF